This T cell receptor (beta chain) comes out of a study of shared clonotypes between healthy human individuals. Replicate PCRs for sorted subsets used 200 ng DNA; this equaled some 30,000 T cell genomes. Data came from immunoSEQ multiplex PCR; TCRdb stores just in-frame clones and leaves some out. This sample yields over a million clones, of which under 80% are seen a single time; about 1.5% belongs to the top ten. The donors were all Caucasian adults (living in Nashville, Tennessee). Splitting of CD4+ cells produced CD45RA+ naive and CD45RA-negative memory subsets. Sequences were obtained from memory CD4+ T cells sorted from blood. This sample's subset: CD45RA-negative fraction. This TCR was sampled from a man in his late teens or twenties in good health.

DNA of the CDR3: TGTGCCAGCAGTCCTTGGACCGATTCCTACGAGCAGTACTTC. Amino acids: CASSPWTDSYEQYF. The chain joins TRBV6-5 to TRBJ2-7; D uncertain. The CDR3 runs to 14 residues. V gave up 5 bases and J gave up 1 base, with 12 bases separating them. Germline loops: CDR1 MNHEY, CDR2 SVGAGI.